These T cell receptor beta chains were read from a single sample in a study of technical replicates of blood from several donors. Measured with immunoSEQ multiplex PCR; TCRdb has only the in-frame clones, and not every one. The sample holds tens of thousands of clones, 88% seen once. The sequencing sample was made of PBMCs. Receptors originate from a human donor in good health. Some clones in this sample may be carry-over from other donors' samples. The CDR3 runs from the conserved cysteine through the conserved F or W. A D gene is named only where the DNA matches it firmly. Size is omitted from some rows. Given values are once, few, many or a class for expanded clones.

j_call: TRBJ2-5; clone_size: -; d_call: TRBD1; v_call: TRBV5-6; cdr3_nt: TGTGCCAGCAGCACCTGGACAGGGTTAGGGGAGACCCAGTACTTC; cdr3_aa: CASSTWTGLGETQYF
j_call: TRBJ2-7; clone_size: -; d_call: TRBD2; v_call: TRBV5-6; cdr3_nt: TGTGCCAGCAGCGAGCGGGGGGGCCTCCGCGAGCAGTACTTC; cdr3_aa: CASSERGGLREQYF
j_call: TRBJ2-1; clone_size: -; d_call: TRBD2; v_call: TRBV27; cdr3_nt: TGTGCCAGCAGTTTATCGATCGGGCGGGGGGGCGTCTACAATGAGCAGTTCTTC; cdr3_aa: CASSLSIGRGGVYNEQFF
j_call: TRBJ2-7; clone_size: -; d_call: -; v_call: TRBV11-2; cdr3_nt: TGTGCCAGCAGCTTAGGAGGGCTCCGCGAGCAGTACTTC; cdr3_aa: CASSLGGLREQYF
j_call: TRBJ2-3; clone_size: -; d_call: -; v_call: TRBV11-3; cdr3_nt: TGTGCCAGCAGCTTCGGGACAGATACGCAGTATTTT; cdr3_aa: CASSFGTDTQYF
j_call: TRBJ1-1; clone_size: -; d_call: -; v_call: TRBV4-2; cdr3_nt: TGTGCCAGCAGCCCCCTCATAGACACTGAAGCTTTCTTT; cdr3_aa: CASSPLIDTEAFF
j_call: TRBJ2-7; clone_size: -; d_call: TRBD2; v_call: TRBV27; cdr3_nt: TGTGCCAGCAGTTTATCGACTAGCGGGAACTACGAGCAGTACTTC; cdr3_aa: CASSLSTSGNYEQYF
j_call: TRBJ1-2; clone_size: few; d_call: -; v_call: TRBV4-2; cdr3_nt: TGTGCCAGCAGCCAAGATACATCGGGTGGCTACACCTTC; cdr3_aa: CASSQDTSGGYTF
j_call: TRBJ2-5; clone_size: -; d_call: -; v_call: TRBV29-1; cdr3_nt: TGCAGCGGGCGAGGGTTCTCGGAGACCCAGTACTTC; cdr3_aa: CSGRGFSETQYF
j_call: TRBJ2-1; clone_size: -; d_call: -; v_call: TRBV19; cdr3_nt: TGTGCCAGTAGTGACCCCGGGGGGCCCCAATACAATGAGCAGTTCTTC; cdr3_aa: CASSDPGGPQYNEQFF
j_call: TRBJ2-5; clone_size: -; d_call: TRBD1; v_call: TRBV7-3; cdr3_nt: TGTGCCAGCAGCCGGGGACAGCAAGAGACCCAGTACTTC; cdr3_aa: CASSRGQQETQYF
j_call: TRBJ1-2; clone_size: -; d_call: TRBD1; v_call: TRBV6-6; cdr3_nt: TGTGCCAGCAGGGGGACAGGGGAAGACTATGGCTACACCTTC; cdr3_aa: CASRGTGEDYGYTF
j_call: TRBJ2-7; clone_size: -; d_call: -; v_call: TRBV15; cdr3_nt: TGTGCCACCAGCAGAGAAATCGGCTCCTACGAGCAGTACTTC; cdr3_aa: CATSREIGSYEQYF
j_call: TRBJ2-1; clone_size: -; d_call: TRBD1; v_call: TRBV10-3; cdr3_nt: TGTGCCATCGGACAGGGGGCGATTTCCAATGAGCAGTTCTTC; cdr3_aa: CAIGQGAISNEQFF
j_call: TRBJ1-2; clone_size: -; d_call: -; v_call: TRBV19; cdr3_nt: TGTGCCAGTAGTATCGCCACCGGGACACGAGGGGTAGGCTACACCTTC; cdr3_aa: CASSIATGTRGVGYTF
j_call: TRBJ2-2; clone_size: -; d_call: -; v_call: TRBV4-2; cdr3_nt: TGTGCCAGCAGCCAAGCCGCAGGGGACGCCGGGGAGCTGTTTTTT; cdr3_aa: CASSQAAGDAGELFF
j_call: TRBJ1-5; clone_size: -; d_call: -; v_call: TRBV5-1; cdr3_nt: TGCGCCAGCAGCTTGTATGGGGGGTACAATCAGCCCCAGCATTTT; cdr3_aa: CASSLYGGYNQPQHF
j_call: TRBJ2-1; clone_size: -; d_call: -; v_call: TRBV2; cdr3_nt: TGTGCCAGCAGTGATCTTGGCAGGTCTAAACAGTTCTTC; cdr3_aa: CASSDLGRSKQFF
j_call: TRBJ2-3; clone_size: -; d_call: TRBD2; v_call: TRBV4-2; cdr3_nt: TGTGCCAGCAGCCATTTCCAACTAGCGGGGACGTCTAGCACAGATACGCAGTATTTT; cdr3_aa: CASSHFQLAGTSSTDTQYF
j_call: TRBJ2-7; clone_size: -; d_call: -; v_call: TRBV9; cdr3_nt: TGTGCCAGCAGCGTAGGGCTACCAGGGTCACCGGCCTACGAGCAGTACTTC; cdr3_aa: CASSVGLPGSPAYEQYF
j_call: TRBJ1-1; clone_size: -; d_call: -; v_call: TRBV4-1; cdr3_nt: TGCGCCAGCAGCCAAGGGAGGGTGGGAGACACTGAAGCTTTCTTT; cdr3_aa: CASSQGRVGDTEAFF
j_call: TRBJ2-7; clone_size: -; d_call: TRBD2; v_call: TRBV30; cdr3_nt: TGTGCCTGGAAAGGGCCGGGACTAGGTTTTCACGAGCAGTACTTC; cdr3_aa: CAWKGPGLGFHEQYF
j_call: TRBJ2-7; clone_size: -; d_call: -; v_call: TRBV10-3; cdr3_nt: TGTGCCATCAGTGACTGGGGGAGGTCCTACGAGCAGTACTTC; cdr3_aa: CAISDWGRSYEQYF
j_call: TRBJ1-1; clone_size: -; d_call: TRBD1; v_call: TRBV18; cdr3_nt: TGTGCCAGCTCACCAACCCAGGGGGCTGAAGCTTTCTTT; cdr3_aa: CASSPTQGAEAFF
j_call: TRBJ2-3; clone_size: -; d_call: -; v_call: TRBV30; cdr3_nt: TGTGCCTGGAGTGTTCGACTAGACAGACTCACAGATACGCAGTATTTT; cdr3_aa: CAWSVRLDRLTDTQYF
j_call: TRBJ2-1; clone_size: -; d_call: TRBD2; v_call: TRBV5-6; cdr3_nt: TGTGCCAGCAGCTTGGTGGGCAGCGGGAGGACCAATGAGCAGTTCTTC; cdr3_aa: CASSLVGSGRTNEQFF
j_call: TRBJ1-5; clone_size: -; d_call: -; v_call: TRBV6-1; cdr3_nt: TGTGCCAGCGATGGTTGGGGGGGAAAGCAGCCCCAGCATTTT; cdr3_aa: CASDGWGGKQPQHF
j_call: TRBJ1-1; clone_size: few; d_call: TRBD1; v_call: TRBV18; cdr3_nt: TGTGCCAGCTCACCGAATGGACAGGGGAACACTGAAGCTTTCTTT; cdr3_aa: CASSPNGQGNTEAFF
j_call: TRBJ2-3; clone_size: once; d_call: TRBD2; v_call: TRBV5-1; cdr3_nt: TGCGCCAGCAGGGCCCTAGCGGGGTCTGGCACAGATACGCAGTATTTT; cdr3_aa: CASRALAGSGTDTQYF
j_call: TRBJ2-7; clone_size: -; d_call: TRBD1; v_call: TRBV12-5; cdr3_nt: TGTGCTAGTGTCCCTGGGACAGGAGCCTACGAGCAGTACTTC; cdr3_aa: CASVPGTGAYEQYF
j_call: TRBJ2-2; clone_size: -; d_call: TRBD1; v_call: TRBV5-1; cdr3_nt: TGCGCCAGCAGCAAAACAGGGGGCGCGTTGTCGGGTGGCGGGGAGCTGTTTTTT; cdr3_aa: CASSKTGGALSGGGELFF
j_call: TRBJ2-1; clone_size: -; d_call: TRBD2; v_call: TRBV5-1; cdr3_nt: TGCGCCAGCAGCTTGGGGCTAGCGGACAATGAGCAGTTCTTC; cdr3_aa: CASSLGLADNEQFF
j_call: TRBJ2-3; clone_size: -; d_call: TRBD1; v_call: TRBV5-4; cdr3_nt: TGTGCCAGCAGCCAACGACAGGGTTGGACTAGCACAGATACGCAGTATTTT; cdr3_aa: CASSQRQGWTSTDTQYF
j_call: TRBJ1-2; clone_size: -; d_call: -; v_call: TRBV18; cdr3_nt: TGTGCCAGCTCACCGAGGTCAGAATATGGCTACACCTTC; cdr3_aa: CASSPRSEYGYTF
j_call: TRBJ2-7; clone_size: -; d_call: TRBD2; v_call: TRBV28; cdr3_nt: TGTGCCAGCAGTTCGGTGGCGGGAGGGCCGAGAGAGCAGTACTTC; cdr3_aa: CASSSVAGGPREQYF
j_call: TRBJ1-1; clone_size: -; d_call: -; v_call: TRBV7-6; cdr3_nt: TGTGCCAGCAGCTTAGCAGGGGTGGGTACTGAAGCTTTCTTT; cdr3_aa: CASSLAGVGTEAFF
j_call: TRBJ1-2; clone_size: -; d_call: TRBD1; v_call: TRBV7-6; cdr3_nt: TGTGCCAGCAGTTTCGCAGGGGGCTATGGCTACACCTTC; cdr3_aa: CASSFAGGYGYTF
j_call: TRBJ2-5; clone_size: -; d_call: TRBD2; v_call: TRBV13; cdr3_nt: TGTGCCAGCAGCAGGGGACTAGCGGCCCCCGGGGAAGAGACCCAGTACTTC; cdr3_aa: CASSRGLAAPGEETQYF
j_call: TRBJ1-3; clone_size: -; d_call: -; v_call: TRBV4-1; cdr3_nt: TGCGCCAGCAGCCAAGGAGTTCTGAGCTCTGGAAACACCATATATTTT; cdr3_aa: CASSQGVLSSGNTIYF
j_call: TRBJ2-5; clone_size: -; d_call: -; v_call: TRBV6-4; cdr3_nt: TGTGCCAGCAGTGTAACGGGAGCTCGAGGGGAGACCCAGTACTTC; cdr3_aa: CASSVTGARGETQYF